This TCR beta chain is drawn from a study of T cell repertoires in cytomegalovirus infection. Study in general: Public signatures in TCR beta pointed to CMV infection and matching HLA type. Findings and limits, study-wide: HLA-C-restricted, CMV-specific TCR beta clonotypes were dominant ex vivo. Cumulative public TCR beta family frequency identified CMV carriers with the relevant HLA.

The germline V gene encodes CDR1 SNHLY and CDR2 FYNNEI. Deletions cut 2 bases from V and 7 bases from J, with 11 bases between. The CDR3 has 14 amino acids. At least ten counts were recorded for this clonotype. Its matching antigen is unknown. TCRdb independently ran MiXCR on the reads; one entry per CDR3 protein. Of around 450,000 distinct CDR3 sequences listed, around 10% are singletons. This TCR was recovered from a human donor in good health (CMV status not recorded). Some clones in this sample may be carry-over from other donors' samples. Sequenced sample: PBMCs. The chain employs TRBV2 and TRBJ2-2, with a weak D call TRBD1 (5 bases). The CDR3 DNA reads TGTGCCAGCAGTGAACAGGGATATCACGGGGAGCTGTTTTTT. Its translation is CASSEQGYHGELFF.